This is a list of T cell receptor beta chains from one sample in a study of spatial heterogeneity in lung cancer. TCRdb reprocessed the 5' RACE reads via MiXCR and lists one record per CDR3 protein. The table shows 85,000 to 100,000 distinct CDR3 sequences, with roughly 12% occurring only once. The material was PBMCs, obtained at surgery. These receptor sequences come from a male donor with early-stage non-small cell lung cancer. The CDR3 runs from the conserved cysteine through the conserved F or W. Fields, in order: V gene, D gene, clone size, J gene, CDR3 protein, CDR3 DNA. The D gene is left open where the match is weak. Rows may omit the clone size; those that give it use once, few, many or a size class.

v_gene: TRBV6-2/TRBV6-3; d_gene: NA; abundance: NA; j_gene: TRBJ1-4; CDR3aa: CASGVGQYPEKLFF; CDR3nt: TGTGCCAGCGGTGTAGGACAGTACCCCGAAAAACTGTTTTTT
v_gene: TRBV29-1; d_gene: NA; abundance: many; j_gene: TRBJ2-7; CDR3aa: CSVALQGTNEQYF; CDR3nt: TGCAGCGTTGCTTTACAGGGAACGAACGAGCAGTACTTC
v_gene: TRBV7-8; d_gene: TRBD1; abundance: NA; j_gene: TRBJ2-7; CDR3aa: CASSSLRDRVLYEQYF; CDR3nt: TGTGCCAGCAGCTCGCTCCGGGACAGGGTGCTATACGAGCAGTACTTC
v_gene: TRBV9; d_gene: NA; abundance: many; j_gene: TRBJ2-3; CDR3aa: CASSVEVGSSNTQYF; CDR3nt: TGTGCCAGCAGCGTGGAGGTAGGGAGTAGCAATACGCAGTATTTT
v_gene: TRBV4-2; d_gene: TRBD2; abundance: few; j_gene: TRBJ2-2; CDR3aa: CASSQVGTRGTGELFF; CDR3nt: TGTGCCAGCAGCCAAGTGGGGACTAGGGGCACCGGGGAGCTGTTTTTT
v_gene: TRBV11-1; d_gene: NA; abundance: few; j_gene: TRBJ2-3; CDR3aa: CASSSRLSSTDTQYF; CDR3nt: TGTGCCAGCAGCTCCCGACTATCTAGCACAGATACGCAGTATTTT
v_gene: TRBV19; d_gene: NA; abundance: few; j_gene: TRBJ2-3; CDR3aa: CASSIGLFGTDTQYF; CDR3nt: TGTGCCAGTAGTATAGGGCTATTCGGCACAGATACGCAGTATTTT
v_gene: TRBV27; d_gene: TRBD2; abundance: many; j_gene: TRBJ2-5; CDR3aa: CASSLFGTTRMETQYF; CDR3nt: TGTGCCAGCAGTTTATTTGGGACTACAAGAATGGAGACCCAGTACTTC
v_gene: TRBV11-3; d_gene: TRBD2; abundance: many; j_gene: TRBJ2-5; CDR3aa: CASSLGRGGGVETQYF; CDR3nt: TGTGCCAGCAGCTTAGGTCGCGGGGGAGGCGTCGAGACCCAGTACTTC
v_gene: TRBV4-1; d_gene: TRBD1; abundance: few; j_gene: TRBJ2-7; CDR3aa: CASSQKSTGEEEQYF; CDR3nt: TGCGCCAGCAGCCAAAAGAGTACAGGGGAAGAGGAGCAGTACTTC
v_gene: TRBV5-1; d_gene: NA; abundance: few; j_gene: TRBJ2-1; CDR3aa: CASSRDLKGEQFF; CDR3nt: TGCGCCAGCAGCAGGGACCTCAAGGGTGAGCAGTTCTTC
v_gene: TRBV28; d_gene: NA; abundance: many; j_gene: TRBJ2-1; CDR3aa: CASGGDSIPNEQFF; CDR3nt: TGTGCCAGCGGGGGGGACAGCATCCCCAATGAGCAGTTCTTC
v_gene: TRBV7-8; d_gene: NA; abundance: many; j_gene: TRBJ1-3; CDR3aa: CASSLRGYGSSGNTIYF; CDR3nt: TGTGCCAGCAGCTTAAGAGGATACGGCAGCTCTGGAAACACCATATATTTT
v_gene: TRBV7-8; d_gene: NA; abundance: few; j_gene: TRBJ1-5; CDR3aa: CASSDRTANQPQHF; CDR3nt: TGTGCCAGCAGCGATAGGACAGCTAATCAGCCCCAGCATTTT
v_gene: TRBV7-9; d_gene: NA; abundance: many; j_gene: TRBJ1-6; CDR3aa: CASRYWGGPLHF; CDR3nt: TGTGCCAGCAGATATTGGGGGGGCCCCCTCCACTTT
v_gene: TRBV6-2/TRBV6-3; d_gene: NA; abundance: few; j_gene: TRBJ1-2; CDR3aa: CASTDYRRSNYGYTF; CDR3nt: TGTGCCAGCACCGATTACAGGAGGTCTAACTATGGCTACACCTTC
v_gene: TRBV7-2; d_gene: NA; abundance: NA; j_gene: TRBJ2-3; CDR3aa: CASSSLGVPTDTQYF; CDR3nt: TGTGCCAGCAGCTCCCTGGGGGTCCCCACAGATACGCAGTATTTT
v_gene: TRBV11-2; d_gene: TRBD2; abundance: many; j_gene: TRBJ2-1; CDR3aa: CASQLATEQFF; CDR3nt: TGTGCCAGCCAACTAGCGACTGAGCAGTTCTTC
v_gene: TRBV11-1; d_gene: NA; abundance: NA; j_gene: TRBJ2-5; CDR3aa: CASSPRQGGAAETQYF; CDR3nt: TGTGCCAGCAGCCCCCGGCAGGGGGGGGCCGCAGAGACCCAGTACTTC
v_gene: TRBV3-1; d_gene: TRBD2; abundance: many; j_gene: TRBJ2-3; CDR3aa: CASRPGLAHRTQYF; CDR3nt: TGTGCCAGCAGGCCGGGACTAGCGCACCGTACGCAGTATTTT
v_gene: TRBV5-5; d_gene: NA; abundance: NA; j_gene: TRBJ2-1; CDR3aa: CASSPSRDQLPSYNEQFF; CDR3nt: TGTGCCAGCAGCCCGAGCCGGGACCAACTACCGTCTTACAATGAGCAGTTCTTC
v_gene: TRBV20-1; d_gene: NA; abundance: many; j_gene: TRBJ2-7; CDR3aa: CSADPGSAAYEQYF; CDR3nt: TGCAGTGCTGACCCAGGGTCCGCAGCCTACGAGCAGTACTTC
v_gene: TRBV11-1; d_gene: NA; abundance: many; j_gene: TRBJ2-7; CDR3aa: CASSFYWGSSYEQYF; CDR3nt: TGTGCCAGCAGCTTTTATTGGGGCAGCTCCTACGAGCAGTACTTC
v_gene: TRBV29-1; d_gene: TRBD1; abundance: few; j_gene: TRBJ1-1; CDR3aa: CSVSGTGTFF; CDR3nt: TGCAGCGTATCCGGGACAGGGACTTTCTTT
v_gene: TRBV28; d_gene: TRBD2; abundance: NA; j_gene: TRBJ2-3; CDR3aa: CASSLAGTSGGATDTQYF; CDR3nt: TGTGCCAGCAGTTTAGCAGGGACTAGCGGGGGGGCAACAGATACGCAGTATTTT
v_gene: TRBV10-3; d_gene: NA; abundance: few; j_gene: TRBJ2-1; CDR3aa: CAISERDEQFF; CDR3nt: TGTGCCATCAGTGAGCGGGATGAGCAGTTCTTC
v_gene: TRBV28; d_gene: TRBD2; abundance: NA; j_gene: TRBJ2-1; CDR3aa: CASSLLAGGVAYNEQFF; CDR3nt: TGTGCCAGCAGTTTACTAGCGGGAGGGGTCGCCTACAATGAGCAGTTCTTC
v_gene: TRBV5-6; d_gene: NA; abundance: NA; j_gene: TRBJ1-5; CDR3aa: CASSLAGGFYSNQPQHF; CDR3nt: TGTGCCAGCAGCTTGGCTGGGGGGTTTTATAGCAATCAGCCCCAGCATTTT
v_gene: TRBV19; d_gene: TRBD1; abundance: NA; j_gene: TRBJ1-2; CDR3aa: CASSIGQGDYGYTF; CDR3nt: TGTGCCAGTAGTATTGGACAGGGGGACTATGGCTACACCTTC
v_gene: TRBV12-3/TRBV12-4; d_gene: TRBD2; abundance: once; j_gene: TRBJ2-7; CDR3aa: CASSLWREGRDEQYF; CDR3nt: TGTGCCAGCAGTTTGTGGCGGGAGGGCCGGGACGAGCAGTACTTC
v_gene: TRBV20-1; d_gene: TRBD2; abundance: NA; j_gene: TRBJ2-3; CDR3aa: CSARDRASGYTQYF; CDR3nt: TGCAGTGCTAGAGATCGGGCTAGCGGGTATACGCAGTATTTT
v_gene: TRBV7-3; d_gene: NA; abundance: NA; j_gene: TRBJ2-1; CDR3aa: CASSLIGPTYNEQFF; CDR3nt: TGTGCCAGCAGCTTAATCGGGCCTACCTACAATGAGCAGTTCTTC
v_gene: TRBV12-3/TRBV12-4; d_gene: TRBD2; abundance: few; j_gene: TRBJ2-1; CDR3aa: CASRRTSGGANEQFF; CDR3nt: TGTGCCAGCAGACGGACTAGCGGGGGGGCCAATGAGCAGTTCTTC
v_gene: TRBV10-3; d_gene: TRBD1; abundance: NA; j_gene: TRBJ2-7; CDR3aa: CPIGGQGLSGKQYF; CDR3nt: TGTCCCATCGGGGGACAGGGGTTATCGGGAAAGCAGTACTTC
v_gene: TRBV10-3; d_gene: TRBD1; abundance: NA; j_gene: TRBJ2-3; CDR3aa: CAISADRGREETQYF; CDR3nt: TGTGCCATCAGTGCGGACAGGGGCAGGGAAGAAACGCAGTATTTT
v_gene: TRBV29-1; d_gene: TRBD2; abundance: few; j_gene: TRBJ2-7; CDR3aa: CSAGTSRYEQYF; CDR3nt: TGCAGCGCGGGGACTAGCCGGTACGAGCAGTACTTC
v_gene: TRBV4-3; d_gene: NA; abundance: few; j_gene: TRBJ1-2; CDR3aa: CASSQDVTAYGYTF; CDR3nt: TGCGCCAGCAGCCAAGATGTAACGGCATATGGCTACACCTTC
v_gene: TRBV9; d_gene: NA; abundance: NA; j_gene: TRBJ1-1; CDR3aa: CASSAHADDTEAFF; CDR3nt: TGTGCCAGCAGCGCCCACGCAGATGACACTGAAGCTTTCTTT